This TCR beta chain stems from a study of blood T cell repertoires in COVID-19. Across the study: COVID-19 samples from acute and convalescent phases originated in the United States, Italy and Spain. PBMCs, B-cell-depleted T cells, or T cells provided the cDNA or gDNA that made up the material.

There are 14 residues in the CDR3. V was pared by 0 bases and J by 7 bases, with 3 bases of the junction left unmatched. Germline lookup yields CDR1 MNHNS and CDR2 SASEGT. In the study's own analysis: Using reference gene primer amplification, nucleated cell counts were estimated. Some clones are missing from TCRdb's copy, which holds only in-frame ones; the method was immunoSEQ multiplex PCR. V, J and clone size were drawn from that table, and D and trimming were deduced from the DNA. The repertoire consists of some 120,000 clones, with approximately 70% occurring once and the leading ten covering 0.65% to 0.95%.

Material for sequencing was peripheral blood. The V call is TRBV6-1, the J call TRBJ1-2, with 9 positions matching TRBD1. This sequence was found in a human donor with acute or convalescent COVID-19. The donor label of this sample is uncertain. DNA of the CDR3: TGTGCCAGCAGTGAAGCGAACAGGGGGCTTGGCTACACCTTC. Amino acid sequence: CASSEANRGLGYTF.